This TCR beta chain was captured in a study of CD8 T cells in ankylosing spondylitis (TCRdb year 2017). Context from the whole study: The study profiled T cell receptor beta repertoires in healthy donors and ankylosing spondylitis patients to find disease-linked TCR variants. In total, the full study cohort was made up of some 110 healthy donors and some 26 ankylosing spondylitis patients. Samples of peripheral blood were taken, and for ankylosing spondylitis patients, synovial fluid was collected as well. Overall results and qualifications from the work: Some TCR beta motif variants had previously been reported in synovial fluid and blood of reactive arthritis patients, which suggested common disease-initiation mechanisms. Blood from ankylosing spondylitis patients appeared to be characterized by a TCR beta motif made up of several highly homologous amino acid variants. Significant enrichment of the disease-linked clones was reported in matched synovial fluid samples from ankylosing spondylitis patients. In peripheral blood, the disease-linked clones were found at relatively low frequencies and had a CD8+ phenotype.

CDR1 and CDR2 are drawn from the germline V gene: MGHRA, YSYEKL. At the junction V is shortened by 2 bases and J by 2 bases; bases outside the gene matches: 5. The CDR3, from cysteine to phenylalanine, totals 15 residues. The CDR3 DNA has 45 bases and is translated from base 1. This clonotype occurred a few times. Its antigen is currently not known. Base qualities are not recorded, but no much larger clone differs from it by a single base. Sequencer: Illumina HiSeq 2500. Quantitative 5'-RACE with molecular barcodes was the method used to prepare the TCR beta libraries. The study's processing was this. To identify disease-linked TCR variants, a new computational method was used, one built on a probabilistic model of VDJ rearrangement. TCRdb trimmed the raw reads at Q25, called clones with MiXCR and kept productive beta chains. Every CDR3 protein is listed once, alongside the most common genes and DNA of its rows. The V and J calls shown here were made by TCRdb, not taken from the authors' results. The sample table lists 130,000 or so distinct CDR3 sequences, about 6.5% of them with a count of one. 12% of the sample is held by the ten biggest clonotypes.

The sequence links TRBV4-1 to TRBJ1-2; 7 bases in the middle match TRBD1. Specimen: blood, either unsorted or a sorted T cell fraction (not recorded which). The clonotype originates from a male donor with ankylosing spondylitis or in good health (not recorded which). The CDR3 is CASSQPGQRNYGYTF. The DNA sequence reads TGCGCCAGCAGCCAACCGGGACAGAGGAACTATGGCTACACCTTC.